The 20 T cell receptor beta chains listed next were all sequenced from one sample in a study of tumor and adjacent non-tumor tissue in lung cancer. This sample's RNA came from whole unsorted tissue. Distant lung tissue was collected more than 3 cm away from the tumor edge. The library came from three nested PCR rounds adapted from ARM-PCR protocols. TCRdb fed the multiplex PCR reads into MiXCR, producing one record per CDR3 protein. The sample consists of tens of thousands of distinct CDR3 sequences, nearly 70% of them appearing once. The specimen was distant non-tumor lung tissue. The receptors stem from a woman in her 50s with non-small cell lung cancer.

Details on this clonotype: A much larger clone differs from this one at a single base, so this may be a read error. The rearrangement links TRBV6-5 to TRBJ2-2; D is unresolved. CDR3 length equals 12 residues. Germline CDR1 reads MNHEY; CDR2 reads SVGAGI. CDR3 loop: CTSSYSAGELFF. DNA for the CDR3: TGTACCAGCAGTTACTCCGCGGGGGAGCTGTTTTTT.

Comments on this clonotype: A much larger clone differs by one base, so this may be a read error. The rearrangement links TRBV6-2 or TRBV6-3 to TRBJ2-2; TRBD2 matches at 12 bases. The germline V gene has CDR1 MNHEY and CDR2 SVGEGT. The CDR3 contains 14 residues. CDR3: CAGRRGLAGRELFF. CDR3 DNA sequence: TGTGCCGGCAGACGAGGACTAGCGGGACGGGAGCTGTTTTTT.

As for this clonotype: An end of the junction differs from the germline gene, which may be a read error. The genes are TRBV6-2 or TRBV6-3 and TRBJ2-3, with TRBD2 identical over 9 bases. The CDR3 loop spans 16 amino acids. The V gene's germline CDR1 is MNHEY and CDR2 SVGEGT. The CDR3 region has the DNA TGTGCCAGCAGTTGTGCGGAGCGGGAGGCGACAGCTACGCAGTATTTT. The encoded protein is CASSCAEREATATQYF.

This clonotype has a count of ten or more. This chain joins TRBV4-2 and TRBJ2-7, with 10 positions matching TRBD1. The junction had 1 base not matched to a gene; V was cut back by 0 bases and J by 2 bases. The CDR3 has 15 residues. The germline gives CDR1 LGHNA, CDR2 YNFKEQ. CDR3 amino acids: CASSQEGQGAYEQYF. The CDR3 nucleotides read TGTGCCAGCAGCCAAGAAGGACAGGGGGCCTACGAGCAGTACTTC.

In regard to this clonotype: One end of the junction varies from germline; a read error may be responsible. The chain combines TRBV29-1 with TRBJ2-7; 9 bases agree with TRBD2. Germline V gene sequence: CDR1 SQVTM, CDR2 ANQGSEA. The CDR3 totals 13 residues. CDR3 sequence (DNA): TGCAGCGCCCAACTAGCGGGTACCTACGAGCAATACTTC. It translates to CSAQLAGTYEQYF.

Points on this clonotype: A read error may account for a junction end that differs from germline. The V call is TRBV29-1, the J call TRBJ2-2; D is unclear. CDR3 length: 12 residues. CDR1 SQVTM and CDR2 ANQGSEA come from the germline V gene. The DNA for the CDR3 is TGCAGCGTAGGTCACTTCACCGTGGAGCTGTTTTTT. This translates into CSVGHFTVELFF.

This clonotype was detected a few times. Given a much more abundant clone one base away, this may be a read error. The chain has TRBV29-1 and TRBJ2-1; no reliable D call. This CDR3 region has 13 residues. V shed 4 bases and J shed 5 bases, with 12 bases lying between them. Germline V CDR1 and CDR2: SQVTM, ANQGSEA. The CDR3 spells CSVGEQINNEQFF. The CDR3 coding sequence is TGCAGCGTTGGAGAGCAAATTAACAATGAGCAGTTCTTC.

Concerning this clonotype: An end of the junction differs from the germline gene, which may be a read error. The rearrangement uses TRBV20-1 and TRBJ1-1, with D unclear. CDR3 length: 11 residues. CDR1 is DFQATT, CDR2 SNEGSKA, per germline (reference sequence). Here the CDR3 DNA reads TGCAATACTAGTCGGGAGACTGAAGATTTCTTT. Translated: CNTSRETEDFF.

In its sample, this clonotype ranks as hyperexpanded. The chain links TRBV11-1 to TRBJ2-3; D unresolved. This CDR3 has 14 residues. Trimming cost V 0 bases and J 3 bases, with 7 bases left between them. Per germline, CDR1 SGHAT and CDR2 FQDESV (reference sequence). Here the CDR3 DNA reads TGTGCCAGCAGCTTAGCGACCGGGACAGATACGCAGTATTTT. Its translation: CASSLATGTDTQYF. Looking up the rest from reference TRBV11-1 and TRBJ2-3 gives the full variable domain: EAEVAQSPRYKITEKSQAVAFWCDPISGHATLYWYRQILGQGPELLVQFQDESVVDDSQLPKDRFSAERLKGVDSTLKIQPAELGDSAMYLCASSLATGTDTQYFGPGTRLTVL.

With respect to this clonotype: This may come from a read error, since a much larger clone is one base off. The chain joins TRBV29-1 to TRBJ1-2; possibly TRBD1 for D (6 bases). The CDR3 consists of 14 residues. Germline CDR1 reads SQVTM; CDR2 reads ANQGSEA. Trimming removed 3 bases at V and 1 base at J, with 12 bases between. The DNA for the CDR3 is TGCAGCGTTGACAAGGCAGGGGATAACTATGGCTACACCTTC. This sequence encodes CSVDKAGDNYGYTF.

Note on this clonotype: No conserved phenylalanine or tryptophan is present at the end of the CDR3, so a read error is the likely explanation. The genes are TRBV11-1 and TRBJ2-5; 9 nucleotides agree with TRBD2. The CDR3 is 13 residues long. CDR1 SGHAT and CDR2 FQDESV come from the germline V gene (reference sequence). After removal of 11 bases from V and 5 bases from J, the junction contained 9 bases not matched to a gene. The CDR3 DNA reads TGTGCCCGCACCGAGGGGACTAGCGAGACCCAGTACTTG. Residues: CARTEGTSETQYL.

Concerning this clonotype: Compared with germline, one end of the junction differs, possibly owing to a read error. The chain couples TRBV28 to TRBJ2-2; TRBD1 matches 9 bases. The CDR3 extends over 15 amino acids. CDR1 MDHEN and CDR2 SYDVKM come from the germline V gene. CDR3 nucleotides: TGTGCCAGCAGTGTACAGGGGGCTACGATCGGGGAGCTGTTTTTC. It codes for CASSVQGATIGELFF.

Only one count was recorded for this clonotype. This clone may be a read error of a much larger clone one base away. The V gene is TRBV7-9, the J gene TRBJ1-2, with unresolved D. CDR3 length: 14 residues. In germline, CDR1 is SEHNR, CDR2 FQNEAQ (reference sequence). CDR3 in amino acids: CASSLGPGNYGYIF. The CDR3 DNA follows: TGTGCCAGCAGCTTAGGTCCGGGTAACTATGGCTACATCTTC.

For this clonotype: A read error may explain this, as a much larger clone is one base away. The chain joins TRBV4-1 to TRBJ1-6; 7 bases map to TRBD1. The CDR3 runs 16 residues. The germline V gene encodes CDR1 MGHRA and CDR2 YSYEKL. CDR3 nucleotides: TGCACCAGCAGCCACGAATCGACAGGGACGGGTTCACCCCTCCACTTT. This codes for CTSSHESTGTGSPLHF.

This clonotype was counted ten times or more. The J gene is TRBJ1-6, the V gene TRBV28; a possible D gene is TRBD1 (5 bases). Trimming pared 8 bases from V and 5 bases from J, leaving 13 bases between. The CDR3 contains 14 residues. Germline assignment: CDR1 MDHEN and CDR2 SYDVKM. The CDR3 protein is CASFRQGDNSPLHF. For the CDR3, the DNA is TGTGCCAGCTTCCGGCAGGGAGATAATTCACCCCTCCACTTT.

The chain is built from TRBV20-1 and TRBJ2-1, with D perhaps matching TRBD2 (5 bases). This CDR3 spans 12 amino acids. The germline gives CDR1 DFQATT, CDR2 SNEGSKA (reference sequence). CDR3: CNVGWTSSEQFF. The DNA of the CDR3 is TGCAATGTTGGATGGACTTCAAGTGAGCAGTTCTTC.

The chain recombines TRBV5-5 with TRBJ1-5; a weak D match, TRBD1 (5 bases). Germline assignment: CDR1 SGHKS and CDR2 YYEKEE (reference sequence). With 2 bases removed from V and 3 bases from J, the gap between germline ends came to 21 bases. This CDR3 has 18 residues. In nucleotides, the CDR3 is TGTGCCAGCAGCTTAGAGAGGGGTGCCCTACTTATCAATCAGCCCCAGCATTTT. Its translation: CASSLERGALLINQPQHF. The variable domain in full, with the rest retrieved from reference TRBV5-5 and TRBJ1-5, is DAGVTQSPTHLIKTRGQQVTLRCSPISGHKSVSWYQQVLGQGPQFIFQYYEKEERGRGNFPDRFSARQFPNYSSELNVNALLLGDSALYLCASSLERGALLINQPQHFGDGTRLSIL.

Comments on this clonotype: A single base separates this from a much larger clone, so it may be a read error. This sequence joins TRBV10-3 and TRBJ1-1; 7 bases agree with TRBD1. This CDR3 has 14 residues. Trimming cost V 0 bases and J 7 bases; bases outside gene matches: 5. Germline V CDR1 and CDR2: ENHRY, SYGVKD. This CDR3 is CAISESGQTYEAFF. CDR3 in DNA: TGTGCCATCAGTGAGTCGGGACAGACATATGAAGCTTTCTTT.

This rearrangement joins TRBV11-2 to TRBJ1-1; D is undetermined. The CDR3 totals 15 residues. Germline lookup yields CDR1 SGHAT and CDR2 FQNNGV. Trimming pared 5 bases from V and 3 bases from J, leaving 16 bases between. In DNA, the CDR3 is TGTGCCAGCAGCGCAATAGGAGATGGGGACACTGAAGCTTTCTTT. It codes for CASSAIGDGDTEAFF.

As regards this clonotype: With a much larger clone just one base away, this may be a read error. The V call is TRBV12-3 or TRBV12-4, the J call TRBJ2-1; no clear D. The CDR3 has 15 residues. The chain's CDR3 is CASCLRPSSYNEQFF. The CDR3 coding sequence is TGTGCCAGCTGTTTGCGACCAAGCTCCTACAATGAGCAGTTCTTC.